These 5 T cell receptor beta chains originate from one sample sequenced in a study of CD8+CD57+ T cells in acquired aplastic anemia. CDR3 and TCR beta VDJ profiling relied on a genomic DNA template. One entry per CDR3 protein, called by TCRdb with MiXCR from the reads. The sample has over 200,000 distinct CDR3 sequences, over 60% seen once. Specimen: sorted CD4+, CD8+, or CD8+CD57+ T cells (not recorded which) from PBMCs. These TCRs come from a human donor in good health.

A few counts support this clonotype. The chain is built from TRBV12-3 or TRBV12-4 and TRBJ2-7, with 8 bases identical to TRBD1. The CDR3 runs 15 residues. Trimming took 5 bases from V and 6 from J; bases not matched to a gene: 12. The CDR3 nucleotides are TGTGCCAGCAGTCGGCAGGGGGCGCTTCGGTCCGAGCAGTACTTC. Translating it yields CASSRQGALRSEQYF.

This clonotype was counted a single time. The genes are TRBV4-2 and TRBJ2-7; 8 nucleotides agree with TRBD2. Trimming cost V 7 bases and J 4 bases; bases outside gene matches: 12. The CDR3 extends over 15 amino acids. Germline V gene lookup returns CDR1 LGHNA and CDR2 YNFKEQ. CDR3 in amino acids: CASTPSREGPYEQYF. The DNA of the CDR3 is TGTGCCAGCACCCCTTCTCGGGAGGGCCCTTACGAGCAGTACTTC.

This clonotype was counted between two and nine times. A single base separates this from a much larger clone, so it may be a read error. This rearrangement joins TRBV9 to TRBJ2-1; 13 nucleotides line up with TRBD2. The CDR3 is 16 residues long. Germline loops: CDR1 SGDLS, CDR2 YYNGEE. The CDR3, as DNA: TGTGTCAGCAGCGCAGGACTAGCGGGGGTATACAATGAGCAGTTCTTC. Translation: CVSSAGLAGVYNEQFF.

The V call is TRBV7-3, the J call TRBJ1-6; weak D call: TRBD1 (6 bases). CDR1 is SGHTA and CDR2 is FQGTGA in the germline V gene. Trimming took off 5 bases at V and 6 bases at J, with 17 bases between the two ends. This CDR3 is 16 amino acids long. This CDR3 reads CASSPSGGGRNSPLHF. DNA of the CDR3: TGTGCCAGCAGCCCTTCCGGGGGGGGCCGTAATTCACCCCTCCACTTT.

The chain has TRBV4-1 and TRBJ2-3, with TRBD2 identical over 13 bases. There are 16 residues in the CDR3. J was trimmed by 6 bases and V by 4 bases; bases with no gene match: 7. Germline assignment: CDR1 MGHRA and CDR2 YSYEKL. The DNA for the CDR3 is TGCGCCAGCAGCCGAGGACTAGCGGGGGATGTGGATACGCAGTATTTT. This encodes CASSRGLAGDVDTQYF.